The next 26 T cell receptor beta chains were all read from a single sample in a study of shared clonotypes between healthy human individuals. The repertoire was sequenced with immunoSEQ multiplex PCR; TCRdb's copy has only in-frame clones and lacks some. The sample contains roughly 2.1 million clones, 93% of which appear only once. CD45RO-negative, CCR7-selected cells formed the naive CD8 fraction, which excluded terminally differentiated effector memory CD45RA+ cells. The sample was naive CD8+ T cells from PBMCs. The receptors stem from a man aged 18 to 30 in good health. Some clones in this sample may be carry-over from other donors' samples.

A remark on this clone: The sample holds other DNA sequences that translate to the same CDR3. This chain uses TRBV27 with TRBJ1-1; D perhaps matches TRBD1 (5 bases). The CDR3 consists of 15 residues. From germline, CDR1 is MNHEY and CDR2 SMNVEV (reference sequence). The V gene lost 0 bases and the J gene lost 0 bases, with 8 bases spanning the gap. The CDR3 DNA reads TGTGCCAGCAGTTTATCAGGGGTAATGAACACTGAAGCTTTCTTT. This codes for CASSLSGVMNTEAFF.

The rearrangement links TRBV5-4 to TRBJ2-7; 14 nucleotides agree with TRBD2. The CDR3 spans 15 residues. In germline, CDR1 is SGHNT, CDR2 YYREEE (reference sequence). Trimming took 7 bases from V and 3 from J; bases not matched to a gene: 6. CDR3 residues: CASGGTSGSVYEQYF. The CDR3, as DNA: TGTGCCAGCGGTGGGACTAGCGGGAGTGTCTACGAGCAGTACTTC.

The CDR3 DNA follows: TGCAGCGTTGAACACAGGGGGCTGTCGAACACCGGGGAGCTGTTTTTT. This translates into CSVEHRGLSNTGELFF. The chain couples TRBV29-1 to TRBJ2-2; 9 bases align to TRBD1. Germline CDR1 reads SQVTM; CDR2 reads ANQGSEA. The CDR3 loop spans 16 amino acids. V shed 2 bases and J 0 bases; nucleotides not matched to a gene: 4.

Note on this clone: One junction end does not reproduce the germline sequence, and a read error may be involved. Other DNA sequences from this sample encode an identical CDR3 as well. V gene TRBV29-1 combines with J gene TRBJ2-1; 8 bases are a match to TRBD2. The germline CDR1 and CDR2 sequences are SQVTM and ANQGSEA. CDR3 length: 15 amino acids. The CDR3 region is CSVRTSSIAFDEQFF. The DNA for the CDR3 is TGTAGCGTAAGGACTAGCTCGATAGCTTTCGATGAGCAGTTCTTC.

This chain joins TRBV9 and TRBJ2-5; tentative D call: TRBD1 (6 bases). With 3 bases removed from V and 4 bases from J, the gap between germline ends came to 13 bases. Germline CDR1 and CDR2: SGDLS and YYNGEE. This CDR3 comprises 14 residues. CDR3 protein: CASSGRGGLETQYF. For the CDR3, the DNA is TGTGCCAGCAGCGGGCGAGGGGGTTTAGAGACCCAGTACTTC.

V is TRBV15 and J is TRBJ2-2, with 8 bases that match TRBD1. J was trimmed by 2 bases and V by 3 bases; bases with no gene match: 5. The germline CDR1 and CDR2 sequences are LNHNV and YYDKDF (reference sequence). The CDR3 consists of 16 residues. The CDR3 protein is CATSSQDRVNTGELFF. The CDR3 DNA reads TGTGCCACCAGCAGCCAGGACAGGGTCAACACCGGGGAGCTGTTTTTT.

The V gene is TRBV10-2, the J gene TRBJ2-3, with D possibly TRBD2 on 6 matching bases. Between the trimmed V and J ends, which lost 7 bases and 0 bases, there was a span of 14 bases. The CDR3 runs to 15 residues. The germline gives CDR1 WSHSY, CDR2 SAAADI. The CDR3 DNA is TGCGCCAGCACTGGAGGGGTTACTAGCACAGATACGCAGTATTTT. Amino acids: CASTGGVTSTDTQYF.

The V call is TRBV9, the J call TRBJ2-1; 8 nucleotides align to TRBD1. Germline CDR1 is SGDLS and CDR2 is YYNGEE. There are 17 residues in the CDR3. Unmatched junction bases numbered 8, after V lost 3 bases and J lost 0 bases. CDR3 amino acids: CASSATGGIGSYNEQFF. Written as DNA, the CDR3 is TGTGCCAGCAGCGCAACAGGGGGGATAGGCTCCTACAATGAGCAGTTCTTC.

CDR3 DNA sequence: TGTGCCAGCAGTCCGACAGGGTCGCAGCCCCAGCATTTT. Translated: CASSPTGSQPQHF. The gene calls are TRBV27 and TRBJ1-5, with 7 positions matching TRBD1. CDR1 MNHEY and CDR2 SMNVEV come from the germline V gene (reference sequence). The CDR3 loop spans 13 amino acids. With 5 bases clipped from V and 7 bases from J, the junction kept 5 bases outside the gene matches.

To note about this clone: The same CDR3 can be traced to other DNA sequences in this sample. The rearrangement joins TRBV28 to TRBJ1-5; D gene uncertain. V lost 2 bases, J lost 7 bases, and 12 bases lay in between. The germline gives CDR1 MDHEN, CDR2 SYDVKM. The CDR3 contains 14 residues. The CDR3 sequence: CASSLGQGGQPQHF. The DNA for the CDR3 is TGTGCCAGCAGTTTAGGCCAAGGCGGGCAGCCCCAGCATTTT.

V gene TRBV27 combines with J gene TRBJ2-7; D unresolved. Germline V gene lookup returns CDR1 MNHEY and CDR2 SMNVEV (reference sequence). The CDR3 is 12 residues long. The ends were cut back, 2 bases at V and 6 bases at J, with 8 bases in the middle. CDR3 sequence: CASSLPVGEQYF. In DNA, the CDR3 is TGTGCCAGCAGTTTACCTGTGGGCGAGCAGTACTTC.

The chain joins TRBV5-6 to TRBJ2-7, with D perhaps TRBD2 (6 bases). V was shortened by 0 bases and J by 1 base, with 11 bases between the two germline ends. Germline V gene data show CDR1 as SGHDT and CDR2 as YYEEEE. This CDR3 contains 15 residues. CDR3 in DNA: TGTGCCAGCAGCTTGGTAGGGACTGTTTCCTACGAGCAGTACTTC. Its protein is CASSLVGTVSYEQYF. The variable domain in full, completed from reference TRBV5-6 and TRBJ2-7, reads DAGVTQSPTHLIKTRGQQVTLRCSPKSGHDTVSWYQQALGQGPQFIFQYYEEEERQRGNFPDRFSGHQFPNYSSELNVNALLLGDSALYLCASSLVGTVSYEQYFGPGTRLTVT.

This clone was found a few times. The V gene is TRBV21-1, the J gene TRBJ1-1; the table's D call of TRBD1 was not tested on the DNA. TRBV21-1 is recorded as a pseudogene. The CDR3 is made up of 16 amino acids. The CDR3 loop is CASSKSSGQLNTEAFF. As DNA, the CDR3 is TGTGCCAGCAGCAAGAGTTCGGGACAGCTGAACACTGAAGCTTTCTTT.

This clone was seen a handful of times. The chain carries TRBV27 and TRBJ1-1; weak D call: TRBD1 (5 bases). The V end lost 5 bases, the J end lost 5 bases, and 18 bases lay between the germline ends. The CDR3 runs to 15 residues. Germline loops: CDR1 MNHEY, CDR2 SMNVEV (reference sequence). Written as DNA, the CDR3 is TGTGCCAGCAGTACATATCAGGGTTCGGGAACTGAAGCTTTCTTT. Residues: CASSTYQGSGTEAFF.

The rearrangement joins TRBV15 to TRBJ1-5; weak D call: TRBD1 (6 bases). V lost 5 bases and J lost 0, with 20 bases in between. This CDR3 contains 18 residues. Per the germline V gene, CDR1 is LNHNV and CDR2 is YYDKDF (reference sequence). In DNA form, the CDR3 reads TGTGCCACCAGCGTAAGAGGGACACAGGTTGATAGCAATCAGCCCCAGCATTTT. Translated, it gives CATSVRGTQVDSNQPQHF.

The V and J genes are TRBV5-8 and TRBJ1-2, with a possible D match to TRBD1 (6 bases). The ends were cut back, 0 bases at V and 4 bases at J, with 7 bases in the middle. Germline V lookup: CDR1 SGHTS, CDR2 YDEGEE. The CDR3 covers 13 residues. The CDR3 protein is CASSLARGYGYTF. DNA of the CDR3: TGTGCCAGCAGCTTGGCCAGGGGCTATGGCTACACCTTC.

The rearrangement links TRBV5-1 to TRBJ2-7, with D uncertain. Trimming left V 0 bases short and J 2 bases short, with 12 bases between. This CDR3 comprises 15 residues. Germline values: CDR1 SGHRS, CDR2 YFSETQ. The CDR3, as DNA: TGCGCCAGCAGCTTGGACCGCGGATCCCCCTACGAGCAGTACTTC. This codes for CASSLDRGSPYEQYF.

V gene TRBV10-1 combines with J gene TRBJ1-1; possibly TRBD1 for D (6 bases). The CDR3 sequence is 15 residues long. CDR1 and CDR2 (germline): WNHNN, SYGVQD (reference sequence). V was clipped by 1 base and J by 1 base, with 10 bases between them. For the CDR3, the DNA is TGCGCCAGCAGTGAGTTGAGGACAGCGAACACTGAAGCTTTCTTT. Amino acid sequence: CASSELRTANTEAFF.

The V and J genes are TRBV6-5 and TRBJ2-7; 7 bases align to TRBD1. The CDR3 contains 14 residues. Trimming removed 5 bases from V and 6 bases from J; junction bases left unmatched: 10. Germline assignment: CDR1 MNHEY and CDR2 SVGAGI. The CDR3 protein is CASSKPTGTFEQYF. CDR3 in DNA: TGTGCCAGCAGTAAACCGACAGGGACGTTCGAGCAGTACTTC.

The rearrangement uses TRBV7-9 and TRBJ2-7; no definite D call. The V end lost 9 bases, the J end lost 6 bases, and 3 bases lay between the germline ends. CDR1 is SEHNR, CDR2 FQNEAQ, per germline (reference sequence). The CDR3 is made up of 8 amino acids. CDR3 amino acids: CASSEQYF. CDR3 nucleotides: TGTGCCAGTAGCGAGCAGTACTTC.

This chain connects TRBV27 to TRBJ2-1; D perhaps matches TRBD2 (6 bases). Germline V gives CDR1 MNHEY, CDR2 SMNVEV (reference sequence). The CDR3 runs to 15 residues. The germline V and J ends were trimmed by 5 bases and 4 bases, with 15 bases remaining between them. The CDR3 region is CASSRTGTPYNEQFF. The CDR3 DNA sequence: TGTGCCAGCAGTCGCACCGGGACTCCTTACAATGAGCAGTTCTTC.

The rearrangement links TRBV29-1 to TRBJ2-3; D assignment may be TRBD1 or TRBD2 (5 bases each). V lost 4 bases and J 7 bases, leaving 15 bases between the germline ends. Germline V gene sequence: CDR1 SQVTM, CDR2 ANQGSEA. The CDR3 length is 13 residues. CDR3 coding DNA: TGCAGCGTTGTTGAAAGGGACGGGTATACGCAGTATTTT. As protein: CSVVERDGYTQYF.

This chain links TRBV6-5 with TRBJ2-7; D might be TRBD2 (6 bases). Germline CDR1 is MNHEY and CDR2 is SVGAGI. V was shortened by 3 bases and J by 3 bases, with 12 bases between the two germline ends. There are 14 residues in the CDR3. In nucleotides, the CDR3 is TGTGCCAGCAGTTATTTCGCGGGACGCTACGAGCAGTACTTC. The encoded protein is CASSYFAGRYEQYF.

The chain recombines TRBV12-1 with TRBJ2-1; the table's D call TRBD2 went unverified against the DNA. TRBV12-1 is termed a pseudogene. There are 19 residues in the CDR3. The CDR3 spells CASSFFGRVRQDDYNEQFF. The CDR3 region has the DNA TGTGCCAGCAGCTTTTTTGGGCGGGTACGACAAGATGATTACAATGAGCAGTTCTTC.

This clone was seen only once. CDR3 residues: CASSLMGLVSNEQFF. Here the CDR3 DNA reads TGTGCCAGCAGCTTGATGGGACTAGTTAGCAATGAGCAGTTCTTC. This chain links TRBV5-4 with TRBJ2-1; TRBD2 matches 8 bases. V shed 1 base, J shed 6 bases, and the junction held 6 bases outside the gene matches. The germline V gene encodes CDR1 SGHNT and CDR2 YYREEE (reference sequence). The CDR3 extends over 15 amino acids.

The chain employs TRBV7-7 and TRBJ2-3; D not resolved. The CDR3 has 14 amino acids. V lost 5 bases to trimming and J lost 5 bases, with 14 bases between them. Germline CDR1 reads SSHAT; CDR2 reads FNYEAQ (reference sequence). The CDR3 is CASSPLGYRDTQYF. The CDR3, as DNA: TGTGCCAGCAGCCCCCTGGGATATAGAGATACGCAGTATTTT.